This TCR beta chain was captured in a study of blood T cell repertoires in COVID-19. Study context: Samples representing acute and convalescent COVID-19 were sourced from the United States, Italy and Spain.

Germline-derived CDR1 and CDR2 are SGHVS and FQNEAQ. This CDR3 is built from 14 residues. Trimming at V came to 5 bases and at J to 3 bases, leaving 5 bases not matched to a gene. In the original workflow: Amplification from reference gene primers served as the basis for estimated nucleated cell counts. Profiling relied on immunoSEQ multiplex PCR, and the TCRdb table lists in-frame clones only, not all of them. V, J and clone size were drawn from that table, and D and trimming were deduced from the DNA. The sample holds 150,000 to 200,000 clones, roughly 91% seen once. This sequence joins TRBV7-8 and TRBJ2-7, with 9 bases fitting TRBD1. The receptor was derived from a human donor in a cohort sampled during active COVID-19. Sequencing used peripheral blood. The CDR3 DNA reads TGTGCCAGCAGCAGACCGGGACAGGGCTACGAGCAGTACTTC. Its translation: CASSRPGQGYEQYF.